One sample yielded the 6 T cell receptor beta chains listed below, sequenced in a study of T cells in Graves' hyperthyroidism and ophthalmopathy. Regions amplified from RNA transcripts were the TCR beta CDR3 regions. A first-round RT-PCR of the TCR CDR3 used the HTBI primer set. TCRdb reanalysed the multiplex PCR reads using MiXCR and keeps one entry per CDR3 protein. Among fewer than 550,000 distinct CDR3 sequences listed, around a sixth were seen once. The sample consisted of blood. The origin of the receptors is a woman aged 18-30 years with Graves' hyperthyroidism.

At least ten counts were recorded for this clonotype. V is TRBV27 and J is TRBJ2-7; 7 nucleotides line up with TRBD1. The CDR3 extends over 13 amino acids. Germline V gene sequence: CDR1 MNHEY, CDR2 SMNVEV (reference sequence). V was pared by 10 bases and J by 4 bases, with 10 bases of the junction left unmatched. CDR3 nucleotides: TGTGCCACCAAGGGACAGAAGTTGTACGAGCAGTACTTC. This sequence encodes CATKGQKLYEQYF.

This clonotype appeared many times. In DNA, the CDR3 is TGCAGTGCTAGAGATCAGGGGAATAATTCACCCCTCCACTTT. It encodes CSARDQGNNSPLHF. The chain has TRBV20-1 and TRBJ1-6; D perhaps matches TRBD1 (6 bases). CDR3 length: 14 amino acids. Germline lookup yields CDR1 DFQATT and CDR2 SNEGSKA (reference sequence). Between the trimmed V and J ends, which lost 0 bases and 5 bases, there was a span of 8 bases.

This clonotype was recorded many times. This rearrangement joins TRBV6-2 or TRBV6-3 to TRBJ2-7, with D possibly being TRBD2 (7 bases). This CDR3 spans 16 amino acids. Per germline, CDR1 MNHEY and CDR2 SVGEGT. Trimming cost V 2 bases and J 0 bases, with 14 bases left between them. CDR3 coding DNA: TGTGCCAGCAGTTACGGGGCGGGGGCCAGCTCCTACGAGCAGTACTTC. Translating gives CASSYGAGASSYEQYF.

At least ten counts were recorded for this clonotype. The chain recombines TRBV2 with TRBJ2-7, with 7 bases identical to TRBD1. CDR1 and CDR2 (germline): SNHLY, FYNNEI. The CDR3 has 12 amino acids. V shed 7 bases, J shed 3 bases, and the junction held 3 bases outside the gene matches. The CDR3 nucleotides read TGTGCCAGCAACCGGGACAGCTACGAGCAGTACTTC. Amino acid sequence: CASNRDSYEQYF. The variable domain in full, with the rest retrieved from reference TRBV2 and TRBJ2-7, is EPEVTQTPSHQVTQMGQEVILRCVPISNHLYFYWYRQILGQKVEFLVSFYNNEISEKSEIFDDQFSVERPDGSNFTLKIRSTKLEDSAMYFCASNRDSYEQYFGPGTRLTVT.

This clonotype was counted at least ten times. The chain has TRBV4-1 and TRBJ2-7, with 7 bases aligning to TRBD1. This CDR3 is built from 14 residues. Germline V gene lookup returns CDR1 MGHRA and CDR2 YSYEKL. J lost 4 bases, V lost 5 bases, and 8 bases had no gene match. The CDR3 DNA is TGCGCCAGCAGCTTCGCGACAGGGTATTACGAGCAGTACTTC. Translation: CASSFATGYYEQYF.

This rearrangement joins TRBV6-5 to TRBJ2-3; tentatively, D is TRBD2 (6 bases). This CDR3 contains 16 residues. Trimming removed 0 bases from V and 2 bases from J, with 12 bases in between. Germline CDR1 MNHEY, CDR2 SVGAGI. CDR3 in amino acids: CASSYSGREATDTQYF. The CDR3 bases are TGTGCCAGCAGTTACTCGGGCAGGGAGGCCACAGATACGCAGTATTTT.